These 23 T cell receptor beta chains were all obtained from the same sample, sequenced in a study of T-cell reconstitution after alpha-beta-depleted transplantation in children. As it was prepared, the TCRbeta library received unique molecular identifiers. MiXCR, applied by TCRdb to the PCR reads, yields one record per CDR3 protein. The sample consists of about 440,000 distinct CDR3 sequences, 43% of them appearing once. Sequenced material: PBMCs, taken before TCRalphabeta/CD19-depleted stem cell transplant. All receptors come from a girl aged 2 to 9 with aplastic anemia, due to receive a stem cell transplant.

The rearrangement uses TRBV12-3 or TRBV12-4 and TRBJ1-1; D is undetermined. With 2 bases removed from V and 2 bases from J, the gap between germline ends came to 6 bases. This CDR3 is built from 13 residues. The CDR3 here is CASSLNGNTEAFF. The CDR3 region has the DNA TGTGCCAGCAGTTTAAACGGAAACACTGAAGCTTTCTTT.

The rearrangement joins TRBV29-1 to TRBJ2-7; TRBD1 is a possible D gene (6 bases). The length of the CDR3 is 13 residues. CDR1 is SQVTM and CDR2 is ANQGSEA in the germline V gene. The ends were cut back, 6 bases at V and 1 base at J, with 13 bases in the middle. The DNA for the CDR3 is TGCAGCGTCGTGACAGGTCTATCCTACGAGCAGTACTTC. Translation: CSVVTGLSYEQYF.

This clonotype was picked up a small number of times. This chain connects TRBV5-5 to TRBJ2-2; D tentatively fits TRBD1 or TRBD2 (5 bases each). The V gene's germline CDR1 is SGHKS and CDR2 YYEKEE (reference sequence). The CDR3 covers 16 residues. V lost 2 bases and J lost 1, with 12 bases in between. CDR3 in amino acids: CASSFSGTVNTGELFF. As DNA, the CDR3 is TGTGCCAGCAGCTTCTCCGGGACGGTGAACACCGGGGAGCTGTTTTTT.

The chain is built from TRBV29-1 and TRBJ2-5; D is ambiguous. Per germline, CDR1 SQVTM and CDR2 ANQGSEA. This CDR3 has 12 amino acids. V gave up 2 bases and J gave up 0 bases, with 4 bases separating them. This CDR3 reads CSVEQYQETQYF. Here the CDR3 DNA reads TGCAGCGTTGAACAGTACCAAGAGACCCAGTACTTC.

This clonotype was seen at least ten times. The chain joins TRBV3-1 to TRBJ2-7; D uncertain. Germline V gene lookup returns CDR1 LGHDT and CDR2 YNNKEL (reference sequence). The CDR3 runs to 15 residues. V was clipped by 0 bases and J by 2 bases, with 11 bases between them. The CDR3 reads CASSQDDSAAYEQYF. In DNA form, the CDR3 reads TGTGCCAGCAGCCAAGATGACTCGGCTGCCTACGAGCAGTACTTC.

At least ten counts were recorded for this clonotype. The V call is TRBV20-1, the J call TRBJ2-7; 9 nucleotides line up with TRBD1. The germline CDR1 and CDR2 sequences are DFQATT and SNEGSKA (reference sequence). The CDR3 consists of 13 residues. J gave up 6 bases and V 3 bases, and 6 bases lay outside the gene matches. CDR3 bases: TGCAGTGCTAGGGGACAGGGTTTCGGCGAGCAGTACTTC. It codes for CSARGQGFGEQYF.

The rearrangement uses TRBV18 and TRBJ2-7, with a tentative D call TRBD1 (5 bases). The V end was cut by 10 bases, the J end by 0 bases, with 10 bases between. Germline CDR1 and CDR2: KGHSH and LQKENI. The CDR3 totals 12 residues. The CDR3 nucleotides are TGTGCCACCGCGACAGACTCCTACGAGCAGTACTTC. Translating it yields CATATDSYEQYF.

This clonotype was picked up a small number of times. Possible read error: a much larger clone is one base away. V usage is TRBV12-3 or TRBV12-4 and J usage is TRBJ2-5; 8 bases match TRBD1. J gave up 0 bases and V 8 bases, and 20 bases lay outside the gene matches. This CDR3 is built from 19 residues. The CDR3 sequence: CASCYPGGAPWEHQETQYF. The CDR3 region has the DNA TGTGCCAGCTGCTACCCAGGGGGCGCCCCATGGGAACACCAAGAGACCCAGTACTTC.

The chain uses TRBV20-1 and TRBJ1-5; TRBD1 matches 7 bases. Germline V gene sequence: CDR1 DFQATT, CDR2 SNEGSKA (reference sequence). V lost 3 bases, J lost 6 bases, and 11 bases stayed unmatched. This CDR3 comprises 15 residues. In DNA, the CDR3 is TGCAGTGCTAGTTCCCAGACAGGGCTCGTTCAGCCCCAGCATTTT. Amino acid sequence: CSASSQTGLVQPQHF.

V gene TRBV20-1 combines with J gene TRBJ2-1; 9 bases line up with TRBD1. V lost 6 bases and J lost 8; bases outside the gene matches: 8. Per the germline V gene, CDR1 is DFQATT and CDR2 is SNEGSKA (reference sequence). The length of the CDR3 is 13 residues. CDR3 residues: CSATTDRGDEQFF. The CDR3 bases are TGCAGTGCCACGACGGACAGGGGCGATGAGCAGTTCTTC.

This chain links TRBV10-2 with TRBJ2-2; no definite D call. In germline, CDR1 is WSHSY, CDR2 SAAADI. Trimming removed 0 bases at V and 5 bases at J, with 7 bases between. The length of the CDR3 is 14 residues. Here the CDR3 reads CASSESGLTGELFF. CDR3 DNA sequence: TGCGCCAGCAGTGAGTCTGGGCTAACCGGGGAGCTGTTTTTT.

This rearrangement joins TRBV4-1 to TRBJ2-3, with D unresolved. The CDR3 spans 15 residues. The germline gives CDR1 MGHRA, CDR2 YSYEKL. With 0 bases removed from V and 9 bases from J, the gap between germline ends came to 16 bases. The CDR3 DNA is TGCGCCAGCAGCCAAGATATCGGCTCAAGAGAAACGCAGTATTTT. This sequence encodes CASSQDIGSRETQYF.

The chain has TRBV28 and TRBJ1-2, with TRBD1 as a possible D gene (5 bases). Trimming removed 1 base from V and 2 bases from J, with 11 bases in between. This CDR3 is 15 amino acids long. The germline V gene has CDR1 MDHEN and CDR2 SYDVKM. The CDR3 sequence: CASSLSWGINYGYTF. CDR3 bases: TGTGCCAGCAGTTTATCCTGGGGCATCAACTATGGCTACACCTTC.

The V and J genes are TRBV12-3 or TRBV12-4 and TRBJ1-2; TRBD1 agrees at 7 bases. This CDR3 region has 13 residues. V shed 5 bases and J 7 bases; nucleotides not matched to a gene: 7. Here the CDR3 reads CASSHRGHGGYTF. CDR3 DNA sequence: TGTGCCAGCAGTCACAGGGGACACGGTGGCTACACCTTC.

This clonotype showed up just a few times. The CDR3 loop reads CAWGTSGYNEQFF. The CDR3 bases are TGTGCCTGGGGGACTAGCGGTTACAATGAGCAGTTCTTC. This chain joins TRBV30 and TRBJ2-1, with 11 bases lining up with TRBD2. Losses at the gene ends were 5 bases for V and 4 bases for J; bases not matched to a gene: 1. Germline CDR1 and CDR2: GTSNPN and SVGIG (reference sequence). The CDR3 spans 13 residues. The entire variable domain, with the rest obtained from reference TRBV30 and TRBJ2-1, is as follows: SQTIHQWPATLVQPVGSPLSLECTVEGTSNPNLYWYRQAAGRGLQLLFYSVGIGQISSEVPQNLSASRPQDRQFILSSKKLLLSDSGFYLCAWGTSGYNEQFFGPGTRLTVL.

A few counts support this clonotype. The chain employs TRBV3-1 and TRBJ2-4, with D perhaps TRBD2 (7 bases). V was pared by 1 base and J by 7 bases, with 14 bases between. CDR1 is LGHDT, CDR2 YNNKEL, per germline (reference sequence). The CDR3 has 15 amino acids. The CDR3 sequence: CASSQALQGGNIQYF. The CDR3 nucleotides read TGTGCCAGCAGCCAAGCTTTACAGGGAGGGAACATTCAGTACTTC.

CDR3 sequence reads: CASSPPGTGGSNQPQHF. The CDR3 DNA is TGTGCCAGCTCACCACCCGGGACAGGGGGCAGCAATCAGCCCCAGCATTTT. The rearrangement uses TRBV18 and TRBJ1-5, with 12 positions matching TRBD1. The CDR3 contains 17 residues. Germline V gene data show CDR1 as KGHSH and CDR2 as LQKENI. V was pared by 0 bases and J by 1 base, with 1 base of the junction left unmatched.

V gene TRBV29-1 combines with J gene TRBJ1-6, with D hard to call. The CDR3 consists of 14 residues. Germline V gene data show CDR1 as SQVTM and CDR2 as ANQGSEA. The ends were cut back, 7 bases at V and 3 bases at J, with 13 bases in the middle. CDR3 sequence: CSASDGIYNSPLHF. The DNA of the CDR3 is TGCAGCGCCTCGGACGGGATCTATAATTCACCCCTCCACTTT.

The V call is TRBV24-1, the J call TRBJ2-1, with 7 bases matching TRBD2. Germline trimming cut 0 bases from V and 6 bases from J; bases unmatched to any gene: 7. Germline V gives CDR1 KGHDR, CDR2 SFDVKD. The CDR3 loop spans 16 amino acids. Written as DNA, the CDR3 is TGTGCCACCAGTGATTTGCGCGCGGGAGTTGGCAATGAGCAGTTCTTC. Translated: CATSDLRAGVGNEQFF.

The chain is built from TRBV6-1 and TRBJ2-7; 7 nucleotides agree with TRBD1. This CDR3 is 14 amino acids long. The trim removed 6 bases at V and 5 bases at J, leaving 10 bases unmatched. CDR1 MNHNS and CDR2 SASEGT come from the germline V gene. The chain's CDR3 is CASSQDRMPHEQYF. The CDR3 DNA reads TGTGCCAGCAGCCAGGACAGGATGCCCCACGAGCAGTACTTC.

Only a few counts were recorded for this clonotype. This rearrangement joins TRBV29-1 to TRBJ1-1; no definite D call. Trimming shortened V by 2 bases and J by 2 bases, and 9 bases separated the two germline ends. This CDR3 is 13 amino acids long. The germline CDR1 and CDR2 sequences are SQVTM and ANQGSEA. This chain's CDR3 is CSVEKTANTEAFF. The CDR3 DNA is TGCAGCGTTGAAAAAACAGCCAACACTGAAGCTTTCTTT. Together with reference TRBV29-1 and TRBJ1-1, the CDR3 gives the full variable domain: SAVISQKPSRDICQRGTSLTIQCQVDSQVTMMFWYRQQPGQSLTLIATANQGSEATYESGFVIDKFPISRPNLTFSTLTVSNMSPEDSSIYLCSVEKTANTEAFFGQGTRLTVV.

This clonotype was observed a handful of times. The J gene is TRBJ2-7, the V gene TRBV25-1, with D hard to call. The CDR3 consists of 14 residues. V was clipped by 8 bases and J by 4 bases, with 18 bases between them. CDR1 is MGHDK and CDR2 is SYGVNS in the germline V gene. The CDR3 DNA is TGTGCCAGCCGACCCGCCGGGTTGAATTACGAGCAGTACTTC. Translating it yields CASRPAGLNYEQYF.

This clonotype was counted at least ten times. J is TRBJ2-2 and V is TRBV12-3 or TRBV12-4; D is unclear. V was shortened by 2 bases and J by 4 bases, with 8 bases between the two germline ends. This CDR3 spans 14 amino acids. The DNA of the CDR3 is TGTGCCAGCAGTTTAAGGCCCGTCACCGGGGAGCTGTTTTTT. It yields the protein CASSLRPVTGELFF.